This TCR beta chain was recovered during a study of T cell responses to AZD1222 COVID-19 vaccine. Using immunoSEQ multiplex PCR, the repertoire was profiled, and TCRdb retains in-frame clones only, with some absent. The repertoire has 95,000 to 120,000 clones, 88% of them found once; the top ten carry approximately 6.4%. V dropped 4 bases and J dropped 8 bases, with 15 bases sitting between them. The CDR3 contains 13 residues. Germline CDR1 is SGHRS and CDR2 is YFSETQ. The study pooled second doses at about 4 or about 12 weeks. The sequence was obtained from an adult who received the AZD1222 COVID-19 vaccine. The genes are TRBV5-1 and TRBJ1-2; D is possibly TRBD1 (6 bases). Specimen: peripheral blood, collected 28 days after the second AZD1222 dose. The CDR3 DNA follows: TGCGCCAGCAGCCCTCAGGGGATGGGCGGCTACACCTTC. Translated, it gives CASSPQGMGGYTF.